The 16 T cell receptor beta chains in this list originate from one sample, sequenced in a study of T cells in localized non-small cell lung cancer. Profiling relied on immunoSEQ multiplex PCR, and the TCRdb table lists in-frame clones only, not all of them. The table lists roughly 50,000 clones, approximately 89% of them singletons. The source was peripheral blood, collected before any cancer treatment. These receptors all come from a man aged 35-69 years with stage I lung adenocarcinoma.

In its sample, this clone was seen once. The CDR3 bases are TGTGCCAGCAGTTTGCAAGTATTTTGGACCCAGTACTTC. Translating gives CASSLQVFWTQYF. This sequence joins TRBV28 and TRBJ2-5, with D uncertain. The CDR3 is 13 residues long. Germline assignment: CDR1 MDHEN and CDR2 SYDVKM. V lost 3 bases and J lost 7, with 12 bases in between.

The CDR3: CASSPSFTGGIPDTQYF. In DNA, the CDR3 is TGTGCCAGCAGCCCATCCTTTACGGGAGGTATCCCAGATACGCAGTATTTT. V and J are TRBV13 and TRBJ2-3, with 7 bases aligning to TRBD2. The CDR3 has 17 amino acids. The germline CDR1 and CDR2 sequences are PRHDT and FYEKMQ (reference sequence). V lost 5 bases and J lost 4; bases outside the gene matches: 15.

The chain couples TRBV2 to TRBJ2-3, with 7 bases that match TRBD1. The CDR3 is made up of 15 amino acids. Germline CDR1 reads SNHLY; CDR2 reads FYNNEI. J gave up 1 base and V 3 bases, and 4 bases lay outside the gene matches. This CDR3 is CASSEDRWGTDTQYF. CDR3 DNA: TGTGCCAGCAGTGAGGACAGGTGGGGCACAGATACGCAGTATTTT.

The V and J genes are TRBV5-1 and TRBJ1-3, with 7 bases identical to TRBD1. The CDR3 spans 17 residues. The junction had 10 bases not matched to a gene; V was cut back by 4 bases and J by 0 bases. Germline V gives CDR1 SGHRS, CDR2 YFSETQ. In DNA form, the CDR3 reads TGCGCCAGCAGCGTACAATTCACAGGGGACTCTGGAAACACCATATATTTT. Residues: CASSVQFTGDSGNTIYF.

The chain employs TRBV28 and TRBJ2-1; 13 bases line up with TRBD2. J lost 13 bases, V lost 7 bases, and 7 bases had no gene match. Germline loops: CDR1 MDHEN, CDR2 SYDVKM. This CDR3 contains 13 residues. The CDR3 DNA sequence: TGTGCCAGCATCGATGGACTAGCGGGAGTTCAGTTCTTC. The encoded protein is CASIDGLAGVQFF.

The J gene is TRBJ2-7, the V gene TRBV4-2, with TRBD1 as a possible D gene (6 bases). This CDR3 contains 15 residues. Germline assignment: CDR1 LGHNA and CDR2 YNFKEQ. Deletions cut 2 bases from V and 2 bases from J, with 13 bases between. The CDR3 loop is CASSQSIQGTYEQYF. Here the CDR3 DNA reads TGTGCCAGCAGCCAATCCATACAGGGTACCTACGAGCAGTACTTC.

The chain is built from TRBV11-3 and TRBJ2-7; 8 nucleotides align to TRBD1. The trim removed 0 bases at V and 5 bases at J, leaving 6 bases unmatched. Germline CDR1 and CDR2: SGHNT and YENEEA. The CDR3 loop spans 15 amino acids. The CDR3 DNA follows: TGTGCCAGCAGCTTAGAGGAGACAGGGGTTAACGAGCAGTACTTC. It is translated as CASSLEETGVNEQYF.

The V gene is TRBV5-4, the J gene TRBJ2-3; 10 bases agree with TRBD2. With V trimmed by 0 bases and J by 9 bases, 19 bases remained unmatched. CDR3 size: 19 residues. Germline V gene sequence: CDR1 SGHNT, CDR2 YYREEE (reference sequence). The chain's CDR3 is CASSLGRSRLSGRDGTQYF. The CDR3 bases are TGTGCCAGCAGCTTGGGGCGGAGTAGACTAAGCGGGAGGGACGGCACGCAGTATTTT.

This clone showed up just once. V gene TRBV4-3 combines with J gene TRBJ2-1; TRBD2 aligns across 12 bases. Germline V gene lookup returns CDR1 LGHNA and CDR2 YSLEER. The CDR3 loop spans 16 amino acids. Germline trimming cut 2 bases from V and 8 bases from J; bases unmatched to any gene: 7. The CDR3, as DNA: TGCGCCAGCAGCCAAAGACTAGCGGGAGACTGGGATGAGCAGTTCTTC. It translates to CASSQRLAGDWDEQFF.

V and J are TRBV6-5 and TRBJ2-7, with 8 bases fitting TRBD1. The germline V gene encodes CDR1 MNHEY and CDR2 SVGAGI. The V gene end was trimmed by 0 bases and the J gene end by 7 bases; junction bases not matched to a gene: 2. The CDR3 sequence is 13 residues long. The DNA for the CDR3 is TGTGCCAGCAGTTACTCGACAGGGGATGAGCAGTACTTC. Its translation: CASSYSTGDEQYF.

This clone was counted once. J is TRBJ2-1 and V is TRBV7-8, with a possible D match to TRBD2 (5 bases). Germline CDR1 is SGHVS and CDR2 is FQNEAQ. V was pared by 5 bases and J by 9 bases, with 11 bases between. The CDR3 consists of 12 residues. The CDR3 protein is CASSPRGLEQFF. The CDR3 coding sequence is TGTGCCAGCAGCCCTCGAGGGCTTGAGCAGTTCTTC.

The chain has TRBV7-2 and TRBJ1-5, with D unclear. Trimming cost V 4 bases and J 4 bases, with 8 bases left between them. This CDR3 comprises 13 residues. The germline V gene has CDR1 SGHTA and CDR2 FQGNSA. DNA for the CDR3: TGTGCCAGCAGCTCCGAACAGAATCAGCCCCAGCATTTT. This encodes CASSSEQNQPQHF.

The chain carries TRBV5-6 and TRBJ1-1; the D gene is possibly TRBD1 (5 bases). Deletions cut 5 bases from V and 1 base from J, with 18 bases between. The CDR3 covers 16 residues. Germline assignment: CDR1 SGHDT and CDR2 YYEEEE. DNA for the CDR3: TGTGCCAGCAGTTGGGTTGAGGGACGAACGAACACTGAAGCTTTCTTT. As protein: CASSWVEGRTNTEAFF.

The gene calls are TRBV11-3 and TRBJ2-1, with unresolved D. Germline CDR1 SGHNT, CDR2 YENEEA. The CDR3 is 13 residues long. V lost 8 bases to trimming and J lost 0 bases, with 8 bases between them. CDR3 sequence: CASAPSSYNEQFF. DNA for the CDR3: TGTGCCAGCGCGCCGAGCTCCTACAATGAGCAGTTCTTC.

The genes are TRBV7-2 and TRBJ2-5; 13 positions match TRBD2. Germline V CDR1 and CDR2: SGHTA, FQGNSA. The CDR3 has 19 amino acids. J lost 3 bases, V lost 2 bases, and 12 bases had no gene match. CDR3 DNA: TGTGCCAGCAGCTTATGGGGGCGTACCGGACTAGCGGGAGAAGAGACCCAGTACTTC. It specifies CASSLWGRTGLAGEETQYF.

The chain employs TRBV27 and TRBJ2-1; 10 bases line up with TRBD1. V lost 3 bases and J lost 5; bases outside the gene matches: 4. The germline V gene has CDR1 MNHEY and CDR2 SMNVEV (reference sequence). CDR3 size: 15 residues. In DNA form, the CDR3 reads TGTGCCAGCAGTTTCGGGACAGGGGCCCACAATGAGCAGTTCTTC. This sequence encodes CASSFGTGAHNEQFF.